This T cell receptor (beta chain) derives from a study of cytomegalovirus exposure and HLA in healthy donors. Study-wide results and limits: In a later analysis, approximately 18,000 TCR beta sequences were associated with HLA alleles at 0.05 false discovery rate.

The length of the CDR3 is 14 residues. The germline gives CDR1 KGHSH, CDR2 LQKENI. V lost 6 bases and J 4 bases, leaving 15 bases between the germline ends. For this clone: The target antigen is unknown.

Primers: 60 Vbeta forward and 13 Jbeta reverse. Sequencing was performed with immunoSEQ multiplex PCR; in TCRdb, only in-frame clones are kept and a portion is missing. The table records approximately 92,000 clones, 81% of them present only once. Material: PBMCs. This chain links TRBV18 with TRBJ1-1; D remains unclear. The sequence was obtained from a girl aged 2 to 9 in good health and CMV-seropositive. The CDR3 DNA reads TGTGCCAGCTCCCATGAGGCTATGGGCACTGAAGCTTTCTTT. Translation: CASSHEAMGTEAFF.